This record looks at one T cell receptor (beta chain) sequence and its context. The antigen remains unidentified. Reverse transcribing all isolated RNA meant expressed TCRB transcripts were sequenced. TCRdb keeps only in-frame clones here, not all; method: immunoSEQ multiplex PCR. The sample records fewer than 400,000 clones, under 8.5% being singletons. This specimen belongs to a study of beta chain features in type 1 diabetes. A sort by CD45RO/CCR7/CD25/CD127/CD95/CD27 yielded CD4+ naive, central memory, regulatory and stem cell-like memory cells. The CDR3 runs 14 residues. After removal of 6 bases from V and 3 bases from J, the junction contained 9 bases not matched to a gene. Germline V gene lookup returns CDR1 SQVTM and CDR2 ANQGSEA. Study observations and caveats: Lower insertion and higher deletion counts appeared at VDJ junctions in type 1 diabetes patients.

V is TRBV29-1 and J is TRBJ2-7, with 9 bases lining up with TRBD1. The origin of this receptor is a young woman in good health. Input material: central memory CD4+ T cells from blood. CDR3 DNA: TGCAGCGTCGACACCGGGACAGGGTACTACGAGCAGTACTTC. Translation gives CSVDTGTGYYEQYF.